The clone carrying this T cell receptor (beta chain) was seen only once. The antigen remains unidentified. These data belong to a study of cytomegalovirus exposure and HLA in healthy donors. Overall study findings and caveats: High sensitivity and specificity were reportedly achieved when the classifier diagnosed cytomegalovirus status.

The PCR employed 60 Vbeta primers together with 13 Jbeta primers. Repertoires were generated with immunoSEQ multiplex PCR, while TCRdb's copy carries only in-frame clones and drops some. Here the sample spans approximately 200,000 clones, about 80% being singletons. J was trimmed by 12 bases and V by 4 bases; bases with no gene match: 11. Germline values: CDR1 SEHNR, CDR2 FQNEAQ (reference sequence). This CDR3 is 15 amino acids long. The clonotype was recovered from a man younger than 40 in good health and CMV-seronegative. This chain links TRBV7-9 with TRBJ2-1; 11 bases align to TRBD2. Sample: PBMCs. As DNA, the CDR3 is TGTGCCAGCAGCTCTTTAGCGGGAGGGAGGTTCGGGCAGTTCTTC. Translated: CASSSLAGGRFGQFF.